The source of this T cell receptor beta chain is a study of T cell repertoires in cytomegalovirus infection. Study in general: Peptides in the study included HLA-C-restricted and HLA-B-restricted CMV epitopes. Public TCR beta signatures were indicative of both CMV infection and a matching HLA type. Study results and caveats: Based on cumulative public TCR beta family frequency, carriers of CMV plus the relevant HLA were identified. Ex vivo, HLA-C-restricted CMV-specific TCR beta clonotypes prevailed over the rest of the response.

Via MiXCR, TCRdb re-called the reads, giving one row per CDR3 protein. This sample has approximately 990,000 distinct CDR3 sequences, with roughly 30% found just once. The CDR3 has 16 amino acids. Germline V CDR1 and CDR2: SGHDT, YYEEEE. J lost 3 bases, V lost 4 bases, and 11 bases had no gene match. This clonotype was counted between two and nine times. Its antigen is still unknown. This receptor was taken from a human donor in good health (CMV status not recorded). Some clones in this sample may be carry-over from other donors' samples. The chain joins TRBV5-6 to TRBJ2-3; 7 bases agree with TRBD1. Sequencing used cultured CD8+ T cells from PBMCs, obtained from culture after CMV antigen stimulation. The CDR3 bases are TGTGCCAGCAGCCGCGGGTATGGGACAGAAACAGATACGCAGTATTTT. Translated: CASSRGYGTETDTQYF. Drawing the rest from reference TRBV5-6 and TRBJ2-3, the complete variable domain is DAGVTQSPTHLIKTRGQQVTLRCSPKSGHDTVSWYQQALGQGPQFIFQYYEEEERQRGNFPDRFSGHQFPNYSSELNVNALLLGDSALYLCASSRGYGTETDTQYFGPGTRLTVL.